This is a list of T cell receptor beta chains from one sample in a study of T cell repertoires in cytomegalovirus infection. Each CDR3 protein is one row after TCRdb ran MiXCR on the reads. Altogether some 500,000 distinct CDR3 sequences are present, around 40% being singletons, with the ten largest covering 48%. Their specific antigens are unknown. The material was cultured PBMCs, obtained from culture after CMV antigen stimulation. These receptors were taken from a human donor in good health (CMV status not recorded). Some clones in this sample may be carry-over from other donors' samples. CDR3s include the opening cysteine and the closing phenylalanine or tryptophan. The order of the fields is J gene, CDR3 length, V gene, D gene, clone size, CDR3 protein, CDR3 DNA. D genes are given only for firm matches. Size is omitted from some rows. Given values are once, few, many or a class for expanded clones.

j_gene: TRBJ1-2; len: 15; v_gene: TRBV5-6; d_gene: NA; abundance: few; CDR3aa: CASSLSPGAGYGYTF; CDR3nt: TGTGCCAGCAGCCTCTCTCCGGGGGCGGGATATGGCTACACCTTC
j_gene: TRBJ2-7; len: 15; v_gene: TRBV18; d_gene: NA; abundance: NA; CDR3aa: CASSESYPKHYEQYF; CDR3nt: TGTGCCAGCTCGGAAAGCTACCCAAAACACTACGAGCAGTACTTC
j_gene: TRBJ2-7; len: 14; v_gene: TRBV7-6; d_gene: TRBD2; abundance: few; CDR3aa: CASSLSAGVDEQYF; CDR3nt: TGTGCCAGCAGCTTATCAGCGGGAGTAGACGAGCAGTACTTC
j_gene: TRBJ1-1; len: 11; v_gene: TRBV4-1; d_gene: NA; abundance: NA; CDR3aa: CASSQPGKAFF; CDR3nt: TGCGCCAGCAGCCAGCCGGGTAAAGCTTTCTTT
j_gene: TRBJ2-1; len: 15; v_gene: TRBV7-8; d_gene: NA; abundance: NA; CDR3aa: CASSLSSASYNEQFF; CDR3nt: TGTGCCAGCAGCCTTAGCAGCGCATCCTACAATGAGCAGTTCTTC
j_gene: TRBJ1-3; len: 14; v_gene: TRBV11-2; d_gene: NA; abundance: NA; CDR3aa: CASTPRWTGNTIYF; CDR3nt: TGTGCCAGCACCCCAAGGTGGACTGGAAACACCATATATTTT
j_gene: TRBJ1-1; len: 13; v_gene: TRBV6-6; d_gene: NA; abundance: NA; CDR3aa: CASRDPQNTEAFF; CDR3nt: TGTGCCAGCAGGGACCCCCAGAACACTGAAGCTTTCTTT
j_gene: TRBJ2-3; len: 14; v_gene: TRBV5-1; d_gene: TRBD1; abundance: few; CDR3aa: CASRLDRGADTQYF; CDR3nt: TGCGCCAGCAGACTTGACAGGGGCGCAGATACGCAGTATTTT
j_gene: TRBJ2-2; len: 15; v_gene: TRBV4-2; d_gene: NA; abundance: NA; CDR3aa: CASRISTGTTGELFF; CDR3nt: TGTGCCAGCCGAATTTCCACAGGGACGACCGGGGAGCTGTTTTTT
j_gene: TRBJ1-2; len: 13; v_gene: TRBV6-1; d_gene: NA; abundance: NA; CDR3aa: CASSSTLGYGYTF; CDR3nt: TGTGCCAGCAGTTCCACTCTGGGCTATGGCTACACCTTC
j_gene: TRBJ2-1; len: 18; v_gene: TRBV24-1; d_gene: TRBD2; abundance: NA; CDR3aa: CATSTSGAPHPLYNEQFF; CDR3nt: TGTGCCACCAGTACTAGCGGGGCCCCGCATCCCCTATACAATGAGCAGTTCTTC
j_gene: TRBJ1-5; len: 13; v_gene: TRBV20-1; d_gene: NA; abundance: NA; CDR3aa: CSALPDSNQPQHF; CDR3nt: TGCAGTGCTCTCCCGGATAGCAATCAGCCCCAGCATTTT
j_gene: TRBJ2-4; len: 14; v_gene: TRBV7-2; d_gene: NA; abundance: NA; CDR3aa: CASSLNWWGNIQYF; CDR3nt: TGTGCCAGCAGCTTGAATTGGTGGGGCAACATTCAGTACTTC
j_gene: TRBJ1-5; len: 18; v_gene: TRBV6-2/TRBV6-3; d_gene: TRBD1; abundance: NA; CDR3aa: CASIKTPDRVKGNQPQHF; CDR3nt: TGTGCCAGCATCAAAACGCCAGACAGGGTAAAGGGCAATCAGCCCCAGCATTTT
j_gene: TRBJ2-1; len: 21; v_gene: TRBV7-8; d_gene: TRBD2; abundance: NA; CDR3aa: CASRPDGAGLAGGRTHNEQFF; CDR3nt: TGTGCCAGCAGACCGGACGGAGCCGGACTAGCGGGAGGGCGAACACACAATGAGCAGTTCTTC
j_gene: TRBJ2-1; len: 16; v_gene: TRBV20-1; d_gene: TRBD1; abundance: NA; CDR3aa: CSGTGGFESSYNEQFF; CDR3nt: TGCAGTGGGACAGGCGGCTTTGAGAGCTCCTACAATGAGCAGTTCTTC
j_gene: TRBJ2-3; len: 17; v_gene: TRBV5-4; d_gene: NA; abundance: NA; CDR3aa: CASSLGTAVASTDTQYF; CDR3nt: TGTGCCAGCAGCTTGGGTACAGCGGTGGCTAGCACAGATACGCAGTATTTT
j_gene: TRBJ1-5; len: 15; v_gene: TRBV7-2; d_gene: NA; abundance: few; CDR3aa: CASSLGDYSNQPQHF; CDR3nt: TGTGCCAGCAGCTTAGGGGATTATAGCAATCAGCCCCAGCATTTT
j_gene: TRBJ2-7; len: 15; v_gene: TRBV6-2/TRBV6-3; d_gene: NA; abundance: NA; CDR3aa: CASSYGRPSSYEQYF; CDR3nt: TGTGCCAGCAGTTACGGACGCCCTAGCTCCTACGAGCAGTACTTC
j_gene: TRBJ2-1; len: 15; v_gene: TRBV10-3; d_gene: NA; abundance: NA; CDR3aa: CAIRRDTSSYNEQFF; CDR3nt: TGTGCCATCAGGCGGGACACTAGCTCCTACAATGAGCAGTTCTTC